The following is a T cell receptor beta chain sequence with its context. V lost 0 bases, J lost 3 bases, and 8 bases lay in between. The CDR3 is made up of 15 amino acids. Germline V CDR1 and CDR2: SGHTA, FQGNSA. Authors' analysis steps: Amplification of reference gene primers provided the estimated nucleated cell counts. The table came from immunoSEQ multiplex PCR; TCRdb's copy has only in-frame clones and leaves some out. The V and J calls and the clone size are those of that table, but D and trimming were determined from the DNA. The sample lists approximately 67,000 clones; over 80% were seen once. This sample is drawn from a study of blood T cell repertoires in COVID-19. The overall study: From T cells, B-cell-depleted T cells, or PBMCs came the material, which was cDNA or gDNA.

This TCR came from a human donor in a cohort sampled during active COVID-19. The sequenced material came from peripheral blood. V gene TRBV7-2 combines with J gene TRBJ1-4, with D possibly being TRBD1 (5 bases). CDR3 amino acids: CASSLAGGANEKLFF. In DNA form, the CDR3 reads TGTGCCAGCAGCTTAGCCGGAGGGGCTAATGAAAAACTGTTTTTT.